Shown below are 17 T cell receptor beta chains from a single sample sequenced in a study of tumor and adjacent non-tumor tissue in lung cancer. This sample's RNA came from whole unsorted tissue. TCRbeta libraries were built with three rounds of nested PCR, modified from ARM-PCR. TCRdb fed the multiplex PCR reads into MiXCR, producing one record per CDR3 protein. The sample has around 140,000 distinct CDR3 sequences, 66% seen once. Sequenced: lung tumor tissue. Receptors were obtained from a man in his sixties with small cell lung cancer.

On this clonotype itself: This clone may be a read error of a much larger clone one base away. Since no conserved phenylalanine or tryptophan closes the CDR3, a read error is the likely cause. V and J are TRBV29-1 and TRBJ2-3; D gene uncertain. The CDR3 extends over 12 amino acids. Trimming left V 4 bases short and J 3 bases short, with 8 bases between. Germline V gene data show CDR1 as SQVTM and CDR2 as ANQGSEA. The CDR3 sequence: CSVVGVTDTQYL. The CDR3 DNA is TGCAGCGTTGTCGGAGTTACAGATACGCAGTATTTG.

This clonotype was recorded many times. The DNA for the CDR3 is TGTGCCAGCAGCCGACTTCGGGACAGGGGATATGGAAACACCATATATTTT. Residues: CASSRLRDRGYGNTIYF. The rearrangement links TRBV11-3 to TRBJ1-3; 10 nucleotides align to TRBD1. The trim removed 5 bases at V and 3 bases at J, leaving 10 bases unmatched. This CDR3 contains 17 residues. CDR1 and CDR2 (germline): SGHNT, YENEEA.

The sample holds a few counts of this clonotype. Sequence at one end of the junction differs from germline and may be a read error. The CDR3 nucleotides are TGCAGCGCCGGACAGGGGCGGACCTATGTCTACACCTTC. Translated, it gives CSAGQGRTYVYTF. V and J are TRBV29-1 and TRBJ1-2, with 9 positions matching TRBD1. This CDR3 region has 13 residues. Germline lookup yields CDR1 SQVTM and CDR2 ANQGSEA.

A remark on this clonotype: At one boundary the junction diverges from the germline segment, which might be a read error. The V and J genes are TRBV4-1 and TRBJ2-1; D is ambiguous. Germline V gene sequence: CDR1 MGHRA, CDR2 YSYEKL. This CDR3 comprises 14 residues. CDR3 nucleotide sequence: TGCGCCTGCAGCCAAGATGTTAGGTCCAATGAGCAGTCCTTC. Amino acid sequence: CACSQDVRSNEQSF.

This clonotype was seen a few times. The CDR3 sequence: CASSYPGQPQHF. Written as DNA, the CDR3 is TGTGCCAGCAGTTACCCCGGTCAGCCCCAGCATTTT. This rearrangement joins TRBV6-6 to TRBJ1-5; D gene unclear. In germline, CDR1 is MNHNY, CDR2 SVGAGI (reference sequence). V was trimmed by 2 bases and J by 6 bases, leaving 5 bases between them. The CDR3 runs to 12 residues.

The chain employs TRBV4-2 and TRBJ2-1, with TRBD1 as a possible D gene (5 bases). The CDR3 covers 15 residues. The germline CDR1 and CDR2 sequences are LGHNA and YNFKEQ. CDR3 region: CVNSPQGQMGHEQFF. The CDR3 DNA sequence: TGTGTCAACAGCCCTCAGGGCCAAATGGGGCATGAGCAGTTCTTC.

In regard to this clonotype: A much larger clone differs from this one at a single base, so this may be a read error. The rearrangement uses TRBV7-3 and TRBJ2-3; D tentatively fits TRBD1 or TRBD2 (5 bases each). CDR1 and CDR2 (germline): SGHTA, FQGTGA. The CDR3 consists of 16 residues. DNA of the CDR3: TGTGCCAGCAGCCTCACCGGGACGGGTCTTTCGGATACGCGGTATTTT. Amino acids: CASSLTGTGLSDTRYF. The complete variable domain, with remaining parts taken from reference TRBV7-3 and TRBJ2-3, reads GAGVSQTPSNKVTEKGKYVELRCDPISGHTALYWYRQSLGQGPEFLIYFQGTGAADDSGLPNDRFFAVRPEGSVSTLKIQRTERGDSAVYLCASSLTGTGLSDTRYFGPGTRLTVL.

Remarks on this clonotype: Because it lacks the conserved phenylalanine or tryptophan at the end, this CDR3 is likely a read error. The CDR3 nucleotides are TGTGCCAGCAGTTCCGGCCGGGTGAGCGGTGAAGCTTTCTTA. Translated, it gives CASSSGRVSGEAFL. J is TRBJ1-1 and V is TRBV12-3 or TRBV12-4; D gene ambiguous. The CDR3 is 14 residues long. Deletions cut 4 bases from V and 7 bases from J, with 16 bases between.

Concerning this clonotype: The junction departs from the called germline gene at one end, perhaps through a read error. This sequence joins TRBV11-2 and TRBJ2-3, with 8 bases aligning to TRBD2. There are 17 residues in the CDR3. Germline CDR1 is SGHAT and CDR2 is FQNNGV. For the CDR3, the DNA is TGTGCTAGCAGCTTCAGCGGGGGAGTTGGTCACACAGATACGCAGTATTTT. It specifies CASSFSGGVGHTDTQYF.

About this clonotype itself: An end of the junction differs from the germline gene, which may be a read error. The genes are TRBV29-1 and TRBJ2-1; D is ambiguous. CDR3 length equals 14 residues. Germline CDR1 reads SQVTM; CDR2 reads ANQGSEA. The CDR3 spells CSVQVSSFYNGQFF. CDR3 bases: TGCAGCGTGCAAGTCTCGAGCTTCTACAATGGGCAGTTCTTC.

On this clonotype: Since no conserved phenylalanine or tryptophan closes the CDR3, a read error is the likely cause. The CDR3: CSGRRVADRETQYV. CDR3 DNA: TGCAGTGGCCGACGGGTAGCCGATCGAGAGACCCAGTACGTC. The chain uses TRBV20-1 and TRBJ2-5; no reliable D call. Germline V gene sequence: CDR1 DFQATT, CDR2 SNEGSKA (reference sequence). Trimming shortened V by 7 bases and J by 4 bases, and 19 bases separated the two germline ends. There are 14 residues in the CDR3.

This clonotype was observed a single time. An end of the junction differs from the germline gene, which may be a read error. The V and J genes are TRBV20-1 and TRBJ2-3; possibly TRBD2 for D (6 bases). The length of the CDR3 is 15 residues. Germline V gene sequence: CDR1 DFQATT, CDR2 SNEGSKA (reference sequence). In DNA, the CDR3 is TGCGGTGCTAGAGAAGGAGGGTTAGGCACAGATACGCAGTATTTT. Translated: CGAREGGLGTDTQYF.

V gene TRBV30 combines with J gene TRBJ2-2, with TRBD1 matching 9 bases. Looked up from germline, CDR1 is GTSNPN and CDR2 is SVGIG (reference sequence). This CDR3 has 18 amino acids. Trimming cost V 1 base and J 4 bases; bases outside gene matches: 13. CDR3 sequence (DNA): TGTGCCTGGAGTGCCTACCATCCGGGACAGGGAGTCACCGGGGAGCTGTTTTTT. As protein: CAWSAYHPGQGVTGELFF.

This clonotype was seen at least ten times. V usage is TRBV20-1 and J usage is TRBJ2-5; weak D call: TRBD2 (5 bases). Germline assignment: CDR1 DFQATT and CDR2 SNEGSKA (reference sequence). The ends were cut back, 5 bases at V and 5 bases at J, with 9 bases in the middle. The CDR3 length is 11 residues. The CDR3 DNA follows: TGCAGTGCTCGGAGAGGGGAGACCCAGTACTTC. Protein: CSARRGETQYF.

Of note for this clonotype: A single base separates this from a much larger clone, so it may be a read error. J is TRBJ2-1 and V is TRBV13; 10 nucleotides line up with TRBD2. The CDR3 is made up of 15 amino acids. CDR1 and CDR2 from the germline V gene are PRHDT and FYEKMQ (reference sequence). Trimming at V came to 2 bases and at J to 6 bases, leaving 4 bases not matched to a gene. The CDR3 DNA reads TGTGCCAGCAGCTTATGGTCTAGCGGGAGCAATGAGCAGTTCTTC. It codes for CASSLWSSGSNEQFF.

The rearrangement uses TRBV20-1 and TRBJ2-7; the D gene could be TRBD1 or TRBD2 (6 bases each). The germline gives CDR1 DFQATT, CDR2 SNEGSKA (reference sequence). This CDR3 comprises 13 residues. The CDR3 protein is CNASRGASYEQYV. CDR3 coding DNA: TGCAATGCTAGTAGGGGGGCATCCTACGAGCAGTACGTC.

This clonotype has just a few counts. The J gene is TRBJ2-7, the V gene TRBV20-1; 8 bases line up with TRBD2. The CDR3 consists of 15 residues. The germline V gene has CDR1 DFQATT and CDR2 SNEGSKA (reference sequence). Trimming removed 3 bases from V and 1 base from J; junction bases left unmatched: 8. This chain's CDR3 is CSARGSGTRSYEQYF. For the CDR3, the DNA is TGCAGTGCTAGGGGCTCCGGGACTAGATCCTACGAGCAGTACTTC.